Sequencing of this T cell receptor delta chain was carried out in a study of Vδ1+ human thymocytes. Broader study findings: Thymic TRG and TRD repertoires appeared highly polyclonal. Despite high sort purity, roughly 19% of thymic T cell receptor delta sequences were Vdelta2.

RNA was extracted from the cells and then reverse transcribed. Pooled V-gene forward primers with one constant-region reverse primer generated the CDR3 amplicons by multiplex PCR. TCRdb re-processed the multiplex PCR reads using CATT. The sample records roughly 55,000 delta-chain clones, around 15% being singletons. Per the germline V gene, CDR1 is TSWWSYY and CDR2 is QGS. Germline trimming cut 4 bases from V and 0 bases from J; bases unmatched to any gene: 14. CDR3 length equals 18 residues. Notes on this clone: The antigen is unknown.

The sorted cells were CD3+ Vdelta1+ Vdelta2- thymocytes from alphabeta-depleted thymus. Between roughly 98% and 99.6% of sorted thymocytes were Vdelta1+. The V gene is TRDV1, the J gene TRDJ1; TRDD3 matches at 7 bases. The sample was Vdelta1+ gamma-delta thymocytes from the thymus. Subset noted: FACS-sorted CD3+ TCRalphabeta- TCRVdelta1+ TCRVdelta2- thymocytes. This receptor was obtained from a boy under three years old who had congenital heart surgery. CDR3 amino acids: CALGALTSYWGNTDKLIF. The CDR3 DNA is TGTGCTCTTGGGGCTTTAACTTCGTACTGGGGAAACACCGATAAACTCATCTTT.